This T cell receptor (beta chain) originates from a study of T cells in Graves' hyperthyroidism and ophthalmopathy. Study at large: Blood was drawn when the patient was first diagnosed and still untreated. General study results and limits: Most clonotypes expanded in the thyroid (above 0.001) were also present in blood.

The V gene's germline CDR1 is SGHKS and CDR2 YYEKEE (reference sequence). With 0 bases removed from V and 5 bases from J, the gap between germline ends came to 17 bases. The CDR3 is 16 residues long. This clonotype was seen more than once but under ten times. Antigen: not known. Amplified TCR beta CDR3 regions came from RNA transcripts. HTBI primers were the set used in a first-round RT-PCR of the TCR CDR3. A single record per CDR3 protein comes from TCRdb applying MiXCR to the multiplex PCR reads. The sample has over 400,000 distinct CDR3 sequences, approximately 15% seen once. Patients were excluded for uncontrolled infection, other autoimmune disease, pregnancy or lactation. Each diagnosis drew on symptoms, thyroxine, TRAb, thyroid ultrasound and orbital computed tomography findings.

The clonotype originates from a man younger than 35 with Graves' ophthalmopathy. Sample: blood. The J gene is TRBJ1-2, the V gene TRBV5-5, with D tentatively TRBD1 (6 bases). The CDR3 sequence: CASSLDLFQGLYGYTF. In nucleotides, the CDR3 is TGTGCCAGCAGCTTGGACTTATTTCAGGGGTTGTATGGCTACACCTTC.